One sample yielded the 2 T cell receptor beta chains listed below, sequenced in a study of shared clonotypes between healthy human individuals. Sequencing used immunoSEQ multiplex PCR; TCRdb keeps in-frame clones, though not all of them. The top ten clones hold 0.13% to 0.15% of a sample with millions of clones, around nine tenths of them seen once. Sequenced sample: naive CD4+ T cells sorted from blood. The sample's subset: CD45RA+ positively selected. Source of these receptors: a man in his late teens or twenties in good health.

The CDR3 DNA reads TGTGCCAGCAGCTTAGCGCGGGGGTTAAATAAAAGCTCCTACGAGCAGTACTTC. Translation: CASSLARGLNKSSYEQYF. The chain recombines TRBV7-9 with TRBJ2-7; 7 nucleotides align to TRBD2. J gave up 0 bases and V 0 bases, and 11 bases lay outside the gene matches. Per the germline V gene, CDR1 is SEHNR and CDR2 is FQNEAQ (reference sequence). This CDR3 is 18 amino acids long.

The chain combines TRBV19 with TRBJ2-1; 12 nucleotides align to TRBD2. V lost 5 bases to trimming and J lost 4 bases; unmatched junction nucleotides: 6. This CDR3 spans 16 amino acids. CDR1 and CDR2 from the germline V gene are LNHDA and SQIVND (reference sequence). The CDR3 sequence: CASSLGLAGLYNEQFF. Written as DNA, the CDR3 is TGTGCCAGTAGTCTCGGACTAGCGGGGCTTTACAATGAGCAGTTCTTC.